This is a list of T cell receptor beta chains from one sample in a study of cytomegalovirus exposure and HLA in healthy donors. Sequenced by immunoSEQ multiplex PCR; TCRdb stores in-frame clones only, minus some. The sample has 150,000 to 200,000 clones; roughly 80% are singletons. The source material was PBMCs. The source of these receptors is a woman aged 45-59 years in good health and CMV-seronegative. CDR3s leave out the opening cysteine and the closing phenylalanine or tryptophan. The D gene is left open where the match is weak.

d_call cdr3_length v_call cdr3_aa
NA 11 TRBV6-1 ASSEGALPGYT
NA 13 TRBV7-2 ASSPRDGVNHEQF
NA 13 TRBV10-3 AITKNPGFSYEQY
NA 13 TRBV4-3 ASSQGWGEAYEQY
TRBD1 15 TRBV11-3 ASSPRGHGQGNEKLF
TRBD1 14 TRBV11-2 ASSSWTGGNGNTIY
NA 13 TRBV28 ASRLTVSGANVLT
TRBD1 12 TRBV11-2 ASTRTGASYEQY
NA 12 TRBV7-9 ASSSGRGEDGYT
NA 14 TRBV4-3 ASSPTTGKGTYEQY
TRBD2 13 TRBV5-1 ASSLAPGLAGELF
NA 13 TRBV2 ASSGGGIGTGELF
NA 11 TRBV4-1 ASSLRLEGEQF
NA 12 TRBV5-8 ASTLRRGPTEAF
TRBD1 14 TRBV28 ASSLNGGGANQPQH